Listed below are T cell receptor beta chains from one sample, sequenced in a study of shared clonotypes between healthy human individuals. Libraries were prepared by immunoSEQ multiplex PCR; TCRdb keeps only in-frame clonotypes and omits some of them. The sample records about 2,200,000 clones, around 93% being singletons. The sequenced sample was naive CD8+ T cells from PBMCs. The receptor set was obtained from a man younger than 30 in good health. Some clones in this sample may be carry-over from other donors' samples. The CDR3 runs from the conserved cysteine through the conserved F or W. D genes are given only for firm matches. Size tells how often a clone was seen (once, few, many) or the class of an expanded clone, and some rows leave it out.

TRBV5-5,TRBJ2-2,NA,TRBD2,TGTGCCAGCTTGGATGCGGGAGGTCAGAACACCGGGGAGCTGTTTTTT,CASLDAGGQNTGELFF
TRBV29-1,TRBJ2-3,NA,NA,TGCAGCACTGGGCGCACAGATACGCAGTATTTT,CSTGRTDTQYF
TRBV2,TRBJ1-5,once,NA,TGTGCCTTTGGTGGGGGGGCGAATCAGCCCCAGCATTTT,CAFGGGANQPQHF
TRBV27,TRBJ1-1,NA,TRBD1,TGTGCCAGCAGTTTAGTAAAGGGGGCCCACACTGAAGCTTTCTTT,CASSLVKGAHTEAFF
TRBV25-1,TRBJ2-2,NA,NA,TGTGCCAGCAGTGAAAGGCCCGGGGAGCTGTTTTTT,CASSERPGELFF
TRBV5-1,TRBJ1-1,NA,NA,TGCGCCAGCAGCAATGAAGGGGTTCTCGCTGAAGCTTTCTTT,CASSNEGVLAEAFF
TRBV7-9,TRBJ2-7,NA,NA,TGTGCCAGCAGCTCAATAGGTGAGAGCTCCTACGAGCAGTACTTC,CASSSIGESSYEQYF
TRBV27,TRBJ2-5,NA,TRBD2,TGTGCCAGCAGTTTAAGGGGTCCGGCGGGAGTAGAGACCCAGTACTTC,CASSLRGPAGVETQYF
TRBV2,TRBJ1-1,NA,NA,TGTGCCAGCACAGTCGAGAACACTGAAGCTTTCTTT,CASTVENTEAFF
TRBV29-1,TRBJ1-5,NA,NA,TGCAGCGTCCAAGGGGGGAACAATCAGCCCCAGCATTTT,CSVQGGNNQPQHF
TRBV27,TRBJ2-7,NA,TRBD1,TGTGCCAGCAGTCCAAGACAGGGTGGGCTCGAGCAGTACTTC,CASSPRQGGLEQYF
TRBV5-1,TRBJ1-1,NA,NA,TGCGCCAGCAGGAACTCCCTGGACAGCCACGTTGGGGCTTTCTTT,CASRNSLDSHVGAFF
TRBV6-6,TRBJ2-7,NA,NA,TGTGCCAGCAGTTACAGGGTCTACGAGCAGTACTTC,CASSYRVYEQYF
TRBV10-3,TRBJ2-7,NA,TRBD2,TGTGCCATCAGGGGGACTAGCGGTACCTACGAGCAGTACTTC,CAIRGTSGTYEQYF
TRBV27,TRBJ1-3,NA,NA,TGTGCCAGCAGTTTTAGGGGGGAGAGCTCTGGAAACACCATATATTTT,CASSFRGESSGNTIYF